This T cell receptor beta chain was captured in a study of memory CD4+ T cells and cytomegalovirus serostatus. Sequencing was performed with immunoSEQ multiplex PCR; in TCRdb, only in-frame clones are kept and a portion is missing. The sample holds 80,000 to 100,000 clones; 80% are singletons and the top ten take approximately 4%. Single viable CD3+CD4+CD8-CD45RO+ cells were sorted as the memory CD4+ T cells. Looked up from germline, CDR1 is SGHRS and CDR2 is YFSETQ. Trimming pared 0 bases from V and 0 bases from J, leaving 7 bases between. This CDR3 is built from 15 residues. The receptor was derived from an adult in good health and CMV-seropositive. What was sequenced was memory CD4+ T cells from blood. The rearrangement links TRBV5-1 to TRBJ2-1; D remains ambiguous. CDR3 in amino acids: CASSLGVASYNEQFF. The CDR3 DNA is TGCGCCAGCAGCTTGGGAGTGGCCTCCTACAATGAGCAGTTCTTC.